This section outlines one T cell receptor beta chain sequence together with its context. TCRdb itself ran the PCR reads through MiXCR, one entry per CDR3 protein. The table shows more than 450,000 distinct CDR3 sequences, with around 23% occurring only once. Germline lookup yields CDR1 MNHEY and CDR2 SMNVEV (reference sequence). CDR3 length equals 13 residues. V gave up 4 bases and J gave up 7 bases, with 14 bases separating them. The CD8+CD4-CCR7+CD45RA+ phenotype defined the sorted naive CD8 T cells. The source of the sample is a study of molecular identifiers for immune sequencing clone quantification. About the study: Sequencing covered four of five parts into which replicate RNA from about 20,000 or 100,000 naive CD8 cells was split.

This chain links TRBV27 with TRBJ2-7, with D maybe TRBD2 (5 bases). The receptor was derived from a human donor in good health. Some libraries in this study had Jurkat cell RNA spiked in. The specimen was naive CD8+ T cells from blood, with Jurkat cell RNA spiked in. As for subset: FACS-sorted CD8+CD4-CCR7+CD45RA+ naive T cells. The chain's CDR3 is CASSSHGVEEQYF. In DNA, the CDR3 is TGTGCCAGCAGTTCCCACGGGGTTGAAGAGCAGTACTTC.